The source of this T cell receptor (beta chain) is a study of blood T cell repertoires in COVID-19. This CDR3 spans 15 amino acids. The germline V gene encodes CDR1 ENHRY and CDR2 SYGVKD. J gave up 3 bases and V 5 bases, and 5 bases lay outside the gene matches. The protocol was immunoSEQ multiplex PCR, while the TCRdb copy is restricted to in-frame clones and leaves out a portion. Among 200,000 to 300,000 clones listed, approximately 78% were seen once. Sequencing input: peripheral blood. The chain has TRBV10-3 and TRBJ1-1, with TRBD1 matching 11 bases. The TCR comes from a woman in her sixties or seventies with active or convalescent COVID-19. Written as DNA, the CDR3 is TGTGCCATCAGTAAAGGACAGGGGGCGGACACTGAAGCTTTCTTT. Translated: CAISKGQGADTEAFF.